One T cell receptor (beta chain) is described in this entry. Its target is not known. With V trimmed by 9 bases and J by 7 bases, 11 bases remained unmatched. Germline CDR1 and CDR2: LNHDA and SQIVND (reference sequence). There are 16 residues in the CDR3. The sample originates from a study of T-cell reconstitution after alpha-beta-depleted transplantation in children. Study-wide results and limits: Most T-cell counts and diversity one year after the transplant came from T cells that were newly produced. Elevated TCRbeta diversity at day 60 was traced, in some patients, to surviving recipient T cells and thymic progenitors. Approximately two months post-transplant, alpha-beta T cells reportedly originated from several hundred expanded graft clones.

During its preparation, the TCRbeta library received unique molecular identifiers. Using its own MiXCR run on the PCR reads, TCRdb lists one record per CDR3 protein. This sample has 250,000 or so distinct CDR3 sequences, with roughly 25% found just once. The gene calls are TRBV19 and TRBJ2-1, with 14 bases fitting TRBD2. The receptor was isolated from a female patient aged 2-15 years who had a stem cell transplant for congenital amegakaryocytic thrombocytopenia, so the T cells may come from the graft donor. The sample in question was PBMCs, mostly from graft donor cells, obtained 360 days after TCRalphabeta/CD19-depleted stem cell transplant. In DNA form, the CDR3 reads TGTGCCAGCACGACTAGCGGGAGGGCCGTGTATAATGAGCAGTTCTTC. Its protein is CASTTSGRAVYNEQFF.